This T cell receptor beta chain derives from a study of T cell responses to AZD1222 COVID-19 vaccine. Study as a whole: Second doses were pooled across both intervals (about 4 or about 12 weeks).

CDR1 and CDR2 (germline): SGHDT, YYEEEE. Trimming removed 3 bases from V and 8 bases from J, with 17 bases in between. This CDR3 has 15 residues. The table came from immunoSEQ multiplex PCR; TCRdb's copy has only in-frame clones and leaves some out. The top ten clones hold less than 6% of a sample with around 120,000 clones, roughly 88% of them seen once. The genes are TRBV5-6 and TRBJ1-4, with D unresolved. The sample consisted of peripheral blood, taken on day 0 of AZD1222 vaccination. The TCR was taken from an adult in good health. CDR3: CASSSSMGKGEKLFF. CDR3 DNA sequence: TGTGCCAGCAGCTCCTCGATGGGGAAAGGGGAAAAACTGTTTTTT. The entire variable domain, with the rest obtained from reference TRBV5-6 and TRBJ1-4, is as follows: DAGVTQSPTHLIKTRGQQVTLRCSPKSGHDTVSWYQQALGQGPQFIFQYYEEEERQRGNFPDRFSGHQFPNYSSELNVNALLLGDSALYLCASSSSMGKGEKLFFGSGTQLSVL.